The T cell receptor beta chain described here comes from a study of patients and donors after allogeneic stem cell transplantation. Each CDR3 protein is one row after TCRdb ran MiXCR on the RT-PCR reads. The table shows 410,000 or so distinct CDR3 sequences, with around 16% occurring only once. This clonotype occurred a few times. The germline gives CDR1 MGHDK, CDR2 SYGVNS. Unmatched junction bases numbered 8, after V lost 4 bases and J lost 8 bases. CDR3 length: 14 amino acids. The receptor's source is a human donor who was either an allogeneic HSCT recipient or a stem cell or donor lymphocyte infusion donor (not recorded which). It is not recorded whose cells these are; they may come from a transplant donor. Material for sequencing was blood, either unsorted or a sorted T cell fraction (not recorded which). J is TRBJ2-4 and V is TRBV25-1, with 7 bases fitting TRBD2. CDR3: CASSGINSGYIQYF. The CDR3 nucleotides read TGTGCCAGCAGTGGGATTAATAGCGGGTACATTCAGTACTTC.